This T cell receptor (beta chain) emerged from a study of CD8 T cells in Susac syndrome. Across the whole study: Patients with Susac syndrome were therapy-naive, on corticosteroids, or on intravenous immunoglobulin alone at blood draw. General observations from the study: CD4+ repertoires of Susac syndrome patients lacked detectable clonal expansion.

V lost 6 bases, J lost 2 bases, and 14 bases lay in between. The CDR3 sequence is 15 residues long. Germline CDR1 is SNHLY and CDR2 is FYNNEI. With regard to this clonotype: Its specificity is unknown.

In Susac syndrome patients, recently defined diagnostic criteria for definite or probable disease were met. Random hexamers were used to reverse transcribe roughly 0.5 to 1 ug of RNA. TCRdb analysed the immunoSEQ multiplex PCR reads with MiXCR anew, one entry per CDR3 protein. The sample lists 80,000 or so distinct CDR3 sequences; about 93% were seen once. J is TRBJ2-1 and V is TRBV2, with D perhaps matching TRBD1 (6 bases). The clonotype was recovered from a human donor with Susac syndrome. The source material was CD4+ T cells from PBMCs. The CDR3 loop reads CASRPSGVPYNEQFF. The CDR3 DNA follows: TGTGCCAGCAGACCTTCAGGGGTTCCCTACAATGAGCAGTTCTTC.